This entry describes one TCR beta chain. Its recognized antigen is unknown. Base quality data are lacking; no much larger clone is found one base away. The library came from the immunoSEQ multiplex PCR assay. For the multiplex PCR, a mixture combining 60 forward primers for TCR Vbeta segments and 13 reverse primers for TCR Jbeta segments was used. The CDR3 region of rearranged TCR beta genes was amplified from genomic DNA with a multiplex PCR assay. The Illumina HiSeq System was used to sequence the amplified TCR beta libraries as 87-base-pair reads. As for how the authors treated the data: Across the 600 to 700 repertoires, a later analysis counted 75 million to 90 million unique TCR beta chains, around 11 million of which were shared by at least two donors. Raw reads were error-corrected and collapsed into unique sequences with a nearest-neighbor algorithm that merged closely related sequences to remove PCR and sequencing errors. V, D and J gene segments were assigned by aligning CDR3 sequences to IMGT reference sequences. For a sequence to be retained, a match of at least six nucleotides to both a V gene segment and a J gene segment was required. Rearrangements were classified as productive when the CDR3 lacked stop codons and remained in frame with V and J, and all other rearrangements were classified as non-productive. CDR3 was defined according to IMGT convention as the region running from the second conserved V-encoded cysteine to the conserved J-encoded phenylalanine. The earlier analysis of about 590 of the donors excluded sequences that lacked an unambiguous match to a single V gene segment. An earlier analysis of some 610 of the donors called V segments functional above 56.7% productive rearrangements and segregating when the between-donor standard deviation exceeded 5%. A statistical classification framework was built for diagnosing cytomegalovirus status from the catalog of TCR beta chain sequences. V and J gene assignment, in a later analysis, came from comparing TCR nucleotide sequences with IMGT/GENE-DB human TR gene sequences. In a later analysis, CDR3 sequences and most-parsimonious VDJ recombination scenarios were assigned using the TCRdist pipeline. A later analysis defined each TCR beta chain by its CDR3 amino acid sequence plus V-gene family, and excluded reads lacking a unique V-gene family. As a way to deal with suspected cross-contamination and a sequencing artifact, a later analysis dropped over 550 nucleotide sequences that were highly shared and had low generation probability. For each public chain, a later analysis derived a clonal expansion index from normalized ranks of inferred template counts within each repertoire. Generation probabilities in a later analysis came from a VDJ recombination model fitted to out-of-frame rearrangements, and those results were checked against IGoR. In a later analysis, TCR-TCR, TCR-HLA and TCR-CMV co-occurrence was scored with hypergeometric tests, and a repertoire-size bias correction was applied to TCR pairs. False discovery rates were estimated in a later analysis by permuting HLA or CMV assignments 20 times. In a later analysis, co-occurring TCRs were grouped using DBSCAN, with TCRdist sequence similarity added in when clustering inside HLA-allele-positive subsets. Repertoires with fewer than 30,000 or more than 120,000 public chains were left out of co-occurrence clustering, as were a handful of repertoires with anomalous nucleotide sharing. TCRdb re-hosts the immuneACCESS table, in-frame sequences only. Its copies lack some clones; in the studies checked, an unresolved V gene accounts for under half of them, and the cause for the rest is not known. Clonal size and the V and J genes are those of that table, whereas D and trimming came from the DNA. This sample lists fewer than 200,000 clones; around 84% were detected once. The ten largest clones capture approximately 1.5% of the sample.

In total, 500 to 700 healthy bone marrow donors made up the cohort. At the time of sampling, all cohort members were nominally healthy, though unrecorded immune exposures were likely present. The donor was CMV seronegative and belonged to the group of 380 or so seronegative cohort members. Every donor gave a peripheral blood sample, and the peripheral blood mononuclear cells from that sample were used for TCR beta sequencing. The Qiagen DNeasy Blood Extraction Kit was used to extract genomic DNA from the blood cell samples. This sample was included in a study of cytomegalovirus exposure and HLA in healthy donors (dated by TCRdb to the late 2010s). Study-level background: An earlier analysis of some 550 of the donors reported 250 to 350 Gb of sequence data and roughly 110 million unique TCR beta sequences from 150 million to 200 million T cells. To predict cytomegalovirus infection status, the study brought together high-throughput TCR immunosequencing, statistical association of individual TCRs with disease status, and machine learning. The later analysis used no new phenotypic data to find candidate immune exposures, relying instead on TCR beta sequences and their occurrence across donors. All discovery cohort repertoires had been generated using a single sequencing platform. In an earlier analysis of 587 of the donors, high-throughput TCR beta sequencing was used to judge whether each TCR beta V gene segment behaved as functional or pseudogenic. The genetic ancestry cluster associated with self-reported Caucasian donors included about 81% of the roughly 360 genotyped donors. The number of donors typed differed by locus, with roughly 620-630 for A, B, C, DRB1 and DQB1, around 500 for DQA1, approximately 580 for DPA1, and 400 to 490 for DPB1. An early release covering roughly 600 HLA-typed donors comprised approximately 300 gigabases of sequencing data and around 80 million unique TCR sequences. Donor age, sex, ethnicity and CMV serostatus were collected together with the repertoire data. The study aimed to test whether signatures of past pathogen exposure could be identified by cataloging public T cell receptors. Besides the first cohort of around 670 subjects, a separate validation cohort made up of over 95 different subjects was used. Because of strong linkage in the cohort, 4 to 6 DR-DQ haplotypes were treated as single units for association and clustering. To study patterns of TCR occurrence, a later analysis re-analyzed previously published TCR beta repertoires from 550 to 800 donors and added high-resolution HLA genotyping. A later genetic analysis used genome-wide SNP genotypes for about 55% of the 666 donors, treating that subset as a discovery cohort. The study profiled the T cell repertoires of under 700 subjects by immunosequencing and related them to cytomegalovirus serostatus. On average, around 240,000 unique TCR beta nucleotide sequences were sequenced per donor among 300 to 500 genotyped donors of the cohort, with roughly 20% of those sequences being non-productive. Both class I and class II loci were covered by HLA typing, at four-digit resolution.

Measured from the cysteine to the phenylalanine, the CDR3 is 15 residues long. Only the CDR3 portion is preserved as DNA: 45 bases, with reading frame beginning at the first base. CDR1 and CDR2 (LGHNT, FRNRAP) derive from the germline V gene. The V end gives up 1 base and the J end 2 bases, leaving 2 bases in the junction not matched to a gene. The investigation overall reported the following: Some IMGT-functional V segments, including TRBV6-2 and TRBV6-3, could not be told apart with the 87-base-pair reads, so those segments were excluded. The earlier analysis of around 600 of the donors excluded roughly 17 rarely observed V segments, including chromosome 9 orphons, because counts were too low. An association between a missense DCLRE1C variant and V-gene and J-gene trimming of TCR beta chains was found in a later genetic analysis and replicated in an independent cohort. Several of the top co-occurrence clusters appeared to be linked to parvovirus B19, influenza, CMV and Epstein-Barr virus, according to a later analysis. Correlated functional status among segregating V segments might be attributable to linkage disequilibrium, but an unknown experimental factor could not be ruled out. In a later analysis, HLA-associated TCR beta chains showed more clonal expansion and lower generation probabilities than non-associated chains that were equally common. Most CMV-associated TCR beta chains appeared to be HLA-restricted in a later analysis, and the HLA associations seemed to be driven largely by CMV exposure. It was suggested by the authors that the approach could potentially be generalized to other disease states and immunological phenotypes. A group of highly shared sequence variants was considered likely to be a technical artifact of the sequencing pipeline. Because HLA typing was missing for some donors at each locus, association tests included only the typed subset. In an earlier analysis of around 600 of the donors, most TCR beta V segments were observed in productive rearrangements about 90% or about 30% of the time, broadly matching IMGT annotations. Immune exposure information for the cohort was limited to CMV serostatus. The classifier was reported to diagnose cytomegalovirus status with high specificity and sensitivity in both the original cohort and the validation cohort. A few of the identified cytomegalovirus-associated TCR beta chains were confirmed in vitro to be specific for cytomegalovirus antigens. A further reported finding was that TCR beta sequences accurately predicted the HLA-A and HLA-B alleles for most subjects in the first cohort. The study listed 150 to 200 TCR beta chains as associated with cytomegalovirus. A later analysis associated about 17,000 TCR beta sequences with specific HLA alleles at a false discovery rate of 0.05. In a later genetic analysis, fewer N-insertions in productive TCRs were reported among donors in an Asian-associated ancestry cluster than the approximately 710-donor mean. In a later analysis, the rate of TCR association differed among HLA loci, with DRB1 alleles having the most associated TCRs and HLA-C alleles having the fewest. Most TCR sequences were seen in very few donors, while some public TCRs were found in many individuals. When HLA alleles, especially DR and DQ, strongly co-occurred, attributing TCR associations to individual alleles was difficult. Roughly uniform sequencing depth across donors was assumed in presence/absence analyses, although this assumption may not hold. In this cohort, only TCR beta chains were sequenced, and detectable features were limited by the absence of alpha or paired-chain data.

The specimen was PBMCs. The sequence was obtained from a woman under 30 in good health and CMV-seronegative. In this chain, TRBV12-5 is recombined with TRBJ2-5; 9 middle bases align to TRBD2. The sequenced DNA: TGTGCTAGTGGTTTGGGACTAGCGGAGCAAGAGACCCAGTACTTC. It translates to CASGLGLAEQETQYF.